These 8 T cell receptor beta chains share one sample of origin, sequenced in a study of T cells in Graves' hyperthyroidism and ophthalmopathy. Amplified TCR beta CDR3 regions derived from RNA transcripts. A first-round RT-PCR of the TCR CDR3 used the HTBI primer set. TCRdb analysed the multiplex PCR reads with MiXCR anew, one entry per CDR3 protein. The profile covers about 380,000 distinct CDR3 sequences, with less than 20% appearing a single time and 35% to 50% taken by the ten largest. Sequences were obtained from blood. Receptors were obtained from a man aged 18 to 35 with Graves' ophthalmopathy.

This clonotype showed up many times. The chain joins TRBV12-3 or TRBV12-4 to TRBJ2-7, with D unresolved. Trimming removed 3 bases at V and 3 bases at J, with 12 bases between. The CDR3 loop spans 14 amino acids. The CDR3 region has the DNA TGTGCCAGCAGTTTGGGTCAGGAGTACTACGAGCAGTACTTC. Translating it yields CASSLGQEYYEQYF.

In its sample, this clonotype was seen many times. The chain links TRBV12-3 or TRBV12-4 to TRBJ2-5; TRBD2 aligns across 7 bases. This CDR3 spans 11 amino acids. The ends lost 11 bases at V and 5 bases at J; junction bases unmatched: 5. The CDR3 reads CASGGRETQYF. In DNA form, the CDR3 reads TGTGCCTCGGGGGGACGGGAGACCCAGTACTTC.

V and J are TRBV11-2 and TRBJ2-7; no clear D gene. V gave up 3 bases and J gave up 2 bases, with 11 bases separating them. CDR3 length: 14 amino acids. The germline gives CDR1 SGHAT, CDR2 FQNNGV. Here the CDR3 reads CASSFNVGTYEQYF. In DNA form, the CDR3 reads TGTGCCAGCAGCTTTAATGTTGGAACCTACGAGCAGTACTTC.

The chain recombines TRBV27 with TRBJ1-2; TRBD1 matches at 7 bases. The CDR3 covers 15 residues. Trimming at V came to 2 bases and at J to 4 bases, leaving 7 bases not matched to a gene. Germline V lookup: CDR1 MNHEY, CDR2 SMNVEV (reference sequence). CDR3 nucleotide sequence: TGTGCCAGCAGTTTAGGGAGGGGGCCCGTCTATGGCTACACCTTC. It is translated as CASSLGRGPVYGYTF.

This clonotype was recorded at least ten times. CDR3 nucleotide sequence: TGTGCCAGCAGCCGAGAGCGTGCGGACACTGAAGCTTTCTTT. Its translation is CASSRERADTEAFF. The chain recombines TRBV3-1 with TRBJ1-1; D is unresolved. Per germline, CDR1 LGHDT and CDR2 YNNKEL (reference sequence). V dropped 4 bases and J dropped 3 bases, with 12 bases sitting between them. The CDR3 is 14 residues long.

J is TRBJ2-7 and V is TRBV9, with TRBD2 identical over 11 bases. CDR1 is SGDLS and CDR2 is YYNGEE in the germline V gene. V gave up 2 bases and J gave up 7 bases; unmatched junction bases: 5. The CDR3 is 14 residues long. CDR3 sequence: CASSVSGGAGEQYF. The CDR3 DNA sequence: TGTGCCAGCAGCGTTAGCGGGGGGGCCGGTGAGCAGTACTTC. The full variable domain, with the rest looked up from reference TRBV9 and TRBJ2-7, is DSGVTQTPKHLITATGQRVTLRCSPRSGDLSVYWYQQSLDQGLQFLIQYYNGEERAKGNILERFSAQQFPDLHSELNLSSLELGDSALYFCASSVSGGAGEQYFGPGTRLTVT.

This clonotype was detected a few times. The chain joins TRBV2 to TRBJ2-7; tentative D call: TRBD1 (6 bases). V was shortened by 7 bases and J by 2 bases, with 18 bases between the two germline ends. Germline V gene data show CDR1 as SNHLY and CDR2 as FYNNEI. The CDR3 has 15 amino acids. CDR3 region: CASNPGHQDPYEQYF. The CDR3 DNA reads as TGTGCCAGCAACCCGGGACACCAGGACCCCTACGAGCAGTACTTC.

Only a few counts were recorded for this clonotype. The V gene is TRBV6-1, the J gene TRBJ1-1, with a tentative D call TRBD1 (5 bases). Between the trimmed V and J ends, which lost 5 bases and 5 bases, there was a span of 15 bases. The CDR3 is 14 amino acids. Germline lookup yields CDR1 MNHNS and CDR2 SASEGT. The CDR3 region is CASSPNGGGTEAFF. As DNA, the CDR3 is TGTGCCAGCAGTCCCAATGGGGGGGGAACTGAAGCTTTCTTT.